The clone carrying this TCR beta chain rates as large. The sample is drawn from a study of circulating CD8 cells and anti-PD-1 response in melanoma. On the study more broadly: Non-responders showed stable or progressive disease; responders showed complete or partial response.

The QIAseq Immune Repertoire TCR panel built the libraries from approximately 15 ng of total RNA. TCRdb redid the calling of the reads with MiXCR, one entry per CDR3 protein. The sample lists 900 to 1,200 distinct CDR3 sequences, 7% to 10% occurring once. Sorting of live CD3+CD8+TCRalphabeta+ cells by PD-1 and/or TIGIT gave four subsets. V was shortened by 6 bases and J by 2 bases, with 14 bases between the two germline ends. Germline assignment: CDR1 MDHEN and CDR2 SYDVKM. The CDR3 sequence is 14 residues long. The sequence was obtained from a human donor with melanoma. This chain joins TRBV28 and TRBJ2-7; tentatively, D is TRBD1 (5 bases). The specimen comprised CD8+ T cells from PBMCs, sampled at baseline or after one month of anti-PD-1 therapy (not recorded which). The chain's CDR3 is CASRDRLGPYEQYF. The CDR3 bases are TGTGCCAGCAGAGACCGCTTGGGGCCCTACGAGCAGTACTTC.